This entry concerns a single T cell receptor (beta chain). Sequencing used immunoSEQ multiplex PCR; TCRdb keeps in-frame clones, though not all of them. The sample lists around 50,000 clones, about 83% occurring once. The sample is drawn from a study of T cell changes during pregnancy in multiple sclerosis. This CDR3 spans 16 amino acids. The trim removed 3 bases at V and 1 base at J, leaving 3 bases unmatched. The germline gives CDR1 MNHEY, CDR2 SMNVEV (reference sequence). The rearrangement joins TRBV27 to TRBJ2-3, with 11 bases fitting TRBD2. This receptor was taken from a human donor whose cells served as feeder cells for cultures in a pregnancy study. What was sequenced was peripheral blood from another person, used as feeder cells. CDR3 nucleotides: TGTGCCAGCAGTTTGGGGGGACTAGCGGGCACAGATACGCAGTATTTT. Protein: CASSLGGLAGTDTQYF.